This T cell receptor (beta chain) appears in the sequencing data of a study of relationships among human T cell subsets. After negative selection with anti-CD4 multisort beads, CD8+ T cells were positively selected with anti-CD8 beads. Subset-specific monoclonal antibody beads were used to isolate T cell subsets. Worth noting for this clonotype: No antigen is known for it. The CDR3 does not end in the conserved phenylalanine or tryptophan, so this is likely a read error.

Whole-study findings and limits: Substantial CDR3 sharing among Th1, Th2 and regulatory cells suggested stochastic fate choice. Clones with over 100 reads held over 55% of CD8+ cytotoxic sequences.

V gave up 4 bases and J gave up 13 bases, with 14 bases separating them. The germline V gene encodes CDR1 SGHAT and CDR2 FQNNGV. The CDR3 is 13 amino acids. The T cell receptor alpha and beta CDR3 regions were amplified from mRNA by semiquantitative ARM-PCR. ARM-PCR used tagged nested gene-specific primers, then communal superprimers for exponential amplification. First-round products served as template after exonuclease removal of nested primers. TCRdb reprocessed the multiplex PCR reads with MiXCR, giving one entry per CDR3 protein. The sample lists a few thousand distinct CDR3 sequences, 55% to 75% occurring once.

The sequence derives from a man aged 35 to 55 in good health. Sequenced sample: CD8+ T cells sorted from blood. The rearrangement links TRBV11-2 to TRBJ1-6, with a possible D match to TRBD1 (6 bases). In DNA form, the CDR3 reads TGTGCCAGCAGCTCGGGGACATCGTTCCCCCTCCACTCT. This gives the protein CASSSGTSFPLHS.